Sequencing of this T cell receptor beta chain was carried out in a study of blood T cell repertoires in COVID-19. The overall study: Material from acute and convalescent COVID-19 was sourced from the United States, Italy and Spain. Sample material is recorded as cDNA or gDNA derived from T cells, B-cell-depleted T cells, or PBMCs.

Original processing notes: How many nucleated cells were present was estimated from reference gene primer amplification. Sequenced by immunoSEQ multiplex PCR; TCRdb stores in-frame clones only, minus some. The DNA was the basis for D and trimming; V, J and clone size are from that table. This table has a few hundred thousand clones, around 90% appearing once. The TCR comes from a woman aged 40 to 49 who had recovered from COVID-19. The sequenced material came from peripheral blood.

CDR3 sequence reads: CASRATGVTEAFF. DNA for the CDR3: TGTGCCAGCAGGGCCACAGGGGTCACTGAAGCTTTCTTT. The chain uses TRBV6-5 and TRBJ1-1; 7 bases align to TRBD1. Unmatched junction bases numbered 5, after V lost 6 bases and J lost 4 bases. Looked up from germline, CDR1 is MNHEY and CDR2 is SVGAGI. The CDR3 is 13 residues long.